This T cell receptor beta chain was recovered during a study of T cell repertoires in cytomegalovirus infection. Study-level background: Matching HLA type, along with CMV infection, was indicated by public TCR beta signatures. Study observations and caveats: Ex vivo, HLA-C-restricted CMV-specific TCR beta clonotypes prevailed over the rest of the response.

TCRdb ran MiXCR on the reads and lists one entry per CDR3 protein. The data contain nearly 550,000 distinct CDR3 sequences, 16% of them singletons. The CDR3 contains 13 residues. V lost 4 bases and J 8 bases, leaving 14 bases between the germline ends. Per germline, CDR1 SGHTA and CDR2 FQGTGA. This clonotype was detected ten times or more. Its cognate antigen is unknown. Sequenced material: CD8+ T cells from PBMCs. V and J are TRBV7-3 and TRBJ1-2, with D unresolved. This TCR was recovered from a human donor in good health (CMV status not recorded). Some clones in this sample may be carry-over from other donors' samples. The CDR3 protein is CASSYPGYAGYTF. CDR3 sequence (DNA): TGTGCCAGCAGCTACCCAGGCTATGCGGGCTACACCTTC. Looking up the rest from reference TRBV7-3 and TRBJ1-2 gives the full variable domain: GAGVSQTPSNKVTEKGKYVELRCDPISGHTALYWYRQSLGQGPEFLIYFQGTGAADDSGLPNDRFFAVRPEGSVSTLKIQRTERGDSAVYLCASSYPGYAGYTFGSGTRLTVV.